This T cell receptor (beta chain) was found in a study of control samples from healthy donors and cancer patients. Libraries were prepared by immunoSEQ multiplex PCR; TCRdb keeps only in-frame clonotypes and omits some of them. The table has roughly 150,000 clones, about 93% seen once. This clonotype was sampled from a man aged 50 to 59 in good health. Sequencing was performed on blood.

The CDR3 spells CASGTNRAGDHTQYF. The CDR3 nucleotides read TGTGCCAGTGGCACCAACCGAGCGGGAGACCATACGCAGTATTTT. This chain connects TRBV19 to TRBJ2-3, with 8 bases aligning to TRBD2. Trimming removed 8 bases from V and 7 bases from J; junction bases left unmatched: 14. The CDR3 consists of 15 residues. Germline V CDR1 and CDR2: LNHDA, SQIVND (reference sequence). The variable domain in full, completed from reference TRBV19 and TRBJ2-3, reads DGGITQSPKYLFRKEGQNVTLSCEQNLNHDAMYWYRQDPGQGLRLIYYSQIVNDFQKGDIAEGYSVSREKKESFPLTVTSAQKNPTAFYLCASGTNRAGDHTQYFGPGTRLTVL.